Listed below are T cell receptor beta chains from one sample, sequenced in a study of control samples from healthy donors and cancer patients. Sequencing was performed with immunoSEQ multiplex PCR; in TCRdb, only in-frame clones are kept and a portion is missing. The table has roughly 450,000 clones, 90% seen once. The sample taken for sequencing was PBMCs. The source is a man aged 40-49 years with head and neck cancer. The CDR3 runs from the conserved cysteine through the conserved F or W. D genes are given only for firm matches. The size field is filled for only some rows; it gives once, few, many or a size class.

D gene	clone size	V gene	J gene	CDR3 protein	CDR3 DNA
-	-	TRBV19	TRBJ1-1	CASSIEKGHTEAFF	TGTGCCAGTAGTATAGAGAAAGGGCACACTGAAGCTTTCTTT
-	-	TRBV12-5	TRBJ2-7	CASGDRDGEYEQYF	TGTGCTAGTGGTGACCGGGACGGAGAATACGAGCAGTACTTC
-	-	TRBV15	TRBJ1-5	CATTSGHPLSNQPQHF	TGTGCCACCACCTCGGGACACCCTCTGAGCAATCAGCCCCAGCATTTT
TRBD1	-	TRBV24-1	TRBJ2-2	CATSDSGQGDPGELFF	TGTGCCACCAGTGACTCGGGACAGGGGGATCCCGGGGAGCTGTTTTTT
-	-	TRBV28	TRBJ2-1	CASSFYQGKNEQFF	TGTGCCAGCAGTTTTTACCAGGGTAAGAATGAGCAGTTCTTC
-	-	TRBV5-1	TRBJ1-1	CASPKTVRKNTEAFF	TGCGCCAGCCCGAAAACGGTAAGAAAGAACACTGAAGCTTTCTTT
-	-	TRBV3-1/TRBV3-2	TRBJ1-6	CASSQGQGQSNSPLHF	TGTGCCAGCAGCCAGGGGCAGGGTCAAAGCAATTCACCCCTCCACTTT
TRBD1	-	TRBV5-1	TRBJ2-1	CASSLARDRLNEQFF	TGCGCCAGCAGCTTGGCCAGGGACAGACTTAATGAGCAGTTCTTC
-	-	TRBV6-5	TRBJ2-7	CASRAPGRRLDEQYF	TGTGCCAGTAGAGCACCGGGACGCCGTCTTGACGAGCAGTACTTC
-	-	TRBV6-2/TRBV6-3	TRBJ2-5	CASSYGETQYF	TGTGCCAGCAGTTACGGAGAGACCCAGTACTTC
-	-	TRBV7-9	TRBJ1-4	CASRKDGPNEKLFF	TGTGCCAGCAGGAAGGACGGGCCTAATGAAAAACTGTTTTTT
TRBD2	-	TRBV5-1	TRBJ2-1	CASSLDTSGSNNEQFF	TGCGCCAGCAGCTTGGACACTAGCGGGAGTAACAATGAGCAGTTCTTC
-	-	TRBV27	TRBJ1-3	CASSLGISGNTIYF	TGTGCCAGCAGTTTGGGTATATCTGGAAACACCATATATTTT
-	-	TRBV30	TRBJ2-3	CAWSRFQGTDTQYF	TGTGCCTGGAGTAGGTTCCAGGGCACAGATACGCAGTATTTT
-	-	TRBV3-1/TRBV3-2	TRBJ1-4	CASSPTDAGGKLFF	TGTGCCAGCAGCCCGACGGACGCGGGGGGAAAACTGTTTTTT
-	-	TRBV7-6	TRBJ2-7	CASSVSHASYEQYF	TGTGCCAGCAGCGTTAGTCATGCGTCCTACGAGCAGTACTTC
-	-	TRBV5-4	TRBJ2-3	CASSLGQSPDTQYF	TGTGCCAGCAGCTTGGGCCAGTCTCCAGATACGCAGTATTTT
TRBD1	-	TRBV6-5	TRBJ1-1	CATRTGDYTEAFF	TGTGCCACCCGGACAGGAGACTACACTGAAGCTTTCTTT
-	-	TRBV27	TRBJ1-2	CASSLGPPVLNYGYTF	TGTGCCAGCAGTTTAGGGCCGCCTGTCCTCAACTATGGCTACACCTTC
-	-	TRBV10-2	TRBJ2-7	CASSLAGTFFEQYF	TGCGCCAGCAGCCTGGCCGGGACTTTTTTTGAGCAGTACTTC
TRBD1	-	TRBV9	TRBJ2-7	CASSVSPGGPYEQYF	TGTGCCAGCAGCGTATCGCCAGGGGGCCCCTACGAGCAGTACTTC
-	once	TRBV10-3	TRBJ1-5	CAIGGGGGGQPQHF	TGTGCCATCGGGGGAGGGGGAGGGGGTCAGCCCCAGCATTTT
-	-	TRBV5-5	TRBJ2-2	CASSPSQQANTGELFF	TGTGCCAGCAGCCCCTCGCAGCAGGCTAACACCGGGGAGCTGTTTTTT
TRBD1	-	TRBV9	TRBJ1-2	CASSVGTGIYGYTF	TGTGCCAGCAGCGTAGGGACAGGGATCTATGGCTACACCTTC
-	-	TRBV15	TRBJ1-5	CATSRDGLSNQPQHF	TGTGCCACCAGCAGAGATGGACTAAGCAATCAGCCCCAGCATTTT
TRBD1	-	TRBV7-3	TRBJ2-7	CASSSSPSTGETHEQYF	TGTGCCAGCAGCTCCAGCCCGTCGACAGGGGAGACCCACGAGCAGTACTTC
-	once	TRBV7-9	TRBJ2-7	CASVPRGQVYEQYF	TGTGCCAGCGTACCTCGGGGGCAAGTCTACGAGCAGTACTTC
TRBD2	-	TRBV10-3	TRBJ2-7	CAISSGTTGSYEQYF	TGTGCCATCAGTTCCGGGACTACCGGCTCCTACGAGCAGTACTTC
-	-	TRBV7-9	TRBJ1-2	CASSLVRRAAAAGYTF	TGTGCCAGCAGCTTAGTCCGTAGGGCAGCCGCTGCGGGCTACACCTTC
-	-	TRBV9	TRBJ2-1	CASSVTEEQFF	TGTGCCAGCAGCGTAACGGAGGAGCAGTTCTTC
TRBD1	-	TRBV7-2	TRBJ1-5	CASSPGQGNNQPQHF	TGTGCCAGCAGCCCGGGACAGGGAAACAATCAGCCCCAGCATTTT
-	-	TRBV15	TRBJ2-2	CATSRDTIMDGGSTGELFF	TGTGCCACCAGCAGAGACACCATCATGGACGGGGGAAGCACCGGGGAGCTGTTTTTT
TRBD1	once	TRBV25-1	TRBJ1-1	CASSDDRGGTEAFF	TGTGCCAGCAGTGACGACAGGGGTGGCACTGAAGCTTTCTTT
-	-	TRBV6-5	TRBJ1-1	CASSYGDRRNTEAFF	TGTGCCAGCAGTTACGGCGACAGGCGGAACACTGAAGCTTTCTTT
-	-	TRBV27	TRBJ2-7	CASSMGLSLEQYF	TGTGCCAGCAGTATGGGACTTTCGCTCGAGCAGTACTTC
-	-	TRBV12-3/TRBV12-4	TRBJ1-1	CASRVGGDEAFF	TGTGCCAGCAGGGTAGGGGGGGATGAAGCTTTCTTT
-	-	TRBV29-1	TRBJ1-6	CSVGGVDNSPLHF	TGCAGCGTTGGGGGAGTTGATAATTCACCCCTCCACTTT
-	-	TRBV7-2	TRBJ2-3	CASSPQGPDTQYF	TGTGCCAGCAGCCCCCAGGGTCCAGATACGCAGTATTTT
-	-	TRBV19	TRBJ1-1	CASSIWEVDTEAFF	TGTGCCAGTAGTATCTGGGAAGTCGACACTGAAGCTTTCTTT
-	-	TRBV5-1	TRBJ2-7	CASSLAQSSYEQYF	TGCGCCAGCAGCTTGGCACAGAGCTCCTACGAGCAGTACTTC
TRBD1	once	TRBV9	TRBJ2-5	CASSGVGQGDLETQYF	TGTGCCAGCAGCGGAGTGGGACAGGGTGATCTGGAGACCCAGTACTTC
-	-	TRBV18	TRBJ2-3	CASSPSPSTDTQYF	TGTGCCAGCTCACCGTCCCCTAGCACAGATACGCAGTATTTT
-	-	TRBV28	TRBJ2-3	CASSTHRYLGTDTQYF	TGTGCCAGCAGTACACACAGGTATTTGGGCACAGATACGCAGTATTTT
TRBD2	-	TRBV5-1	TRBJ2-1	CASSQPSGVYNEQFF	TGCGCCAGCAGCCAGCCTAGCGGGGTCTACAATGAGCAGTTCTTC
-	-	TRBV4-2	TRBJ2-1	CASSPRTGFRNEQFF	TGTGCCAGCAGCCCTCGCACTGGGTTTCGCAATGAGCAGTTCTTC
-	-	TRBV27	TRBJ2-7	CASSFSESSYEQYF	TGTGCCAGCAGTTTTAGTGAGAGCTCCTACGAGCAGTACTTC
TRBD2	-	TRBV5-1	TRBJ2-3	CASKGGGAKDTQYF	TGCGCCAGCAAAGGCGGGGGGGCAAAAGATACGCAGTATTTT
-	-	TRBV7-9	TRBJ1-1	CASSKGTEAFF	TGTGCCAGCAGCAAGGGGACTGAAGCTTTCTTT
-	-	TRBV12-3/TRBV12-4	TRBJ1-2	CASSLQGYGYTF	TGTGCCAGCAGTTTACAGGGTTATGGCTACACCTTC
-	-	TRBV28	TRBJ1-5	CASSLSATFGASNQPQHF	TGTGCCAGCAGTTTATCCGCCACCTTCGGGGCTAGCAATCAGCCCCAGCATTTT
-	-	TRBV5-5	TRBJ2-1	CASRTPGRSNEQFF	TGTGCCAGCCGTACCCCGGGCCGGAGCAATGAGCAGTTCTTC
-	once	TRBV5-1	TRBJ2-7	CASSLEGRRVEQYF	TGCGCCAGCAGCTTGGAGGGGCGTCGGGTGGAGCAGTACTTC
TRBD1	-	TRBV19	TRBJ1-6	CASSIVSLDTGDSPLHF	TGTGCCAGTAGTATAGTTAGTTTGGACACAGGGGATTCACCCCTCCACTTT
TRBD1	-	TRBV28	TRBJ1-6	CASSLGDRVLPLHF	TGTGCCAGCAGTTTAGGGGACAGGGTATTACCCCTCCACTTT
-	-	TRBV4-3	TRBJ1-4	CASSQGGQNEKLFF	TGCGCCAGCAGCCAGGGAGGGCAGAATGAAAAACTGTTTTTT
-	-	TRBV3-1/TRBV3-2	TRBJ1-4	CASSLRGDNEKLFF	TGTGCCAGCAGCCTCAGAGGCGATAATGAAAAACTGTTTTTT
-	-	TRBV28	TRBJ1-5	CATLRGGQHSNQPQHF	TGTGCCACCCTCAGGGGTGGACAGCATAGCAATCAGCCCCAGCATTTT
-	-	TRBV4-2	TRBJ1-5	CASSQDGGSNQPQHF	TGTGCCAGCAGCCAAGATGGGGGTAGCAATCAGCCCCAGCATTTT
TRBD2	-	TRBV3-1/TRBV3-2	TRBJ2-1	CASSRSSGTSGSWGSYNEQFF	TGTGCCAGCAGCCGTTCTTCCGGGACTAGCGGGAGCTGGGGCTCCTACAATGAGCAGTTCTTC
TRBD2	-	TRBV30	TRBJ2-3	CAWSWRGGGTDTQYF	TGTGCCTGGAGTTGGCGGGGCGGGGGGACAGATACGCAGTATTTT